The T cell receptor beta chain described here comes from a study of T cell changes during pregnancy in multiple sclerosis. The data were produced by immunoSEQ multiplex PCR, yet TCRdb's version contains in-frame clones alone and is incomplete. The sample includes approximately 41,000 clones, under 95% of them seen just once. V lost 1 base and J lost 2; bases outside the gene matches: 5. CDR1 is SGHNT and CDR2 is YYREEE in the germline V gene (reference sequence). The CDR3 consists of 16 residues. The chain has TRBV5-4 and TRBJ2-3; 9 bases line up with TRBD2. Sequenced: PBMCs (not recorded whether the cells were cultured). The clonotype was recovered from a female donor with multiple sclerosis, enrolled in a pregnancy study. The CDR3 DNA is TGTGCCAGCAGCTTGAACGGCGGGAGGGACACAGATACGCAGTATTTT. This codes for CASSLNGGRDTDTQYF.